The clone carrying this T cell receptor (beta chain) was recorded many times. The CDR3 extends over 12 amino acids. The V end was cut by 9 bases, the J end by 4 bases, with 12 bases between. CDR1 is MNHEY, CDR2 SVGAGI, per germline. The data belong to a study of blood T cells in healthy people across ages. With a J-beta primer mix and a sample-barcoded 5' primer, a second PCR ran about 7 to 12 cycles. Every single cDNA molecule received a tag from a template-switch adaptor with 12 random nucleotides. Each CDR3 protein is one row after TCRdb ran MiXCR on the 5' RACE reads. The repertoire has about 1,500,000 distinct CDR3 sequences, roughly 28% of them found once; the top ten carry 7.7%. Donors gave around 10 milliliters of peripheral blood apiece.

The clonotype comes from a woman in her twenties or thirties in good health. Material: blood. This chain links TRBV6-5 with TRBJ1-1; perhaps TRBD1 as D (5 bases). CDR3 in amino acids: CASSVGGTEAFF. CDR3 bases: TGTGCCAGTTCAGTCGGGGGCACTGAAGCTTTCTTT.